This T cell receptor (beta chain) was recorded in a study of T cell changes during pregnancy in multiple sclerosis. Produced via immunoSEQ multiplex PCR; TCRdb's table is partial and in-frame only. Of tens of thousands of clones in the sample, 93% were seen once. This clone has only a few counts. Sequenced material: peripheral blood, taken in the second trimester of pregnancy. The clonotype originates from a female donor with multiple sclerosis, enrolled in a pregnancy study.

The CDR3 DNA sequence: TGTGCCAGCAGACCGGTGACAGGCATGAACACTGAAGCTTTCTTT. It codes for CASRPVTGMNTEAFF. The chain recombines TRBV28 with TRBJ1-1; D might be TRBD1 (6 bases). This CDR3 contains 15 residues. The V gene lost 6 bases and the J gene lost 0 bases, with 14 bases spanning the gap. CDR1 and CDR2 from the germline V gene are MDHEN and SYDVKM.